The 28 T cell receptor beta chains in this list originate from one sample, sequenced in a study of T cell responses to AZD1222 COVID-19 vaccine. Assay: immunoSEQ multiplex PCR; the TCRdb copy retains only in-frame clones and omits some. The sample lists 100,000 to 120,000 clones, 87% occurring once. This specimen consisted of peripheral blood, obtained on day 0 of AZD1222 vaccination. The origin of the receptors is an adult in good health.

The chain links TRBV18 to TRBJ2-5; 15 bases agree with TRBD2. The germline V gene encodes CDR1 KGHSH and CDR2 LQKENI. The V and J ends lost 2 bases and 6 bases, in that order; junction bases with no gene match: 7. There are 17 residues in the CDR3. In nucleotides, the CDR3 is TGTGCCAGCTCACCAGAGGGACTAGCGGGGGGCCTCAAGACCCAGTACTTC. Amino acids: CASSPEGLAGGLKTQYF. The full variable domain, completed using reference TRBV18 and TRBJ2-5, is NAGVMQNPRHLVRRRGQEARLRCSPMKGHSHVYWYRQLPEEGLKFMVYLQKENIIDESGMPKERFSAEFPKEGPSILRIQQVVRGDSAAYFCASSPEGLAGGLKTQYFGPGTRLLVL.

This chain's CDR3 is CASTGTSGSLVEQFF. The CDR3 DNA reads TGTGCCAGCACTGGGACTAGCGGGAGTTTAGTTGAGCAGTTCTTC. V and J are TRBV28 and TRBJ2-1, with 14 bases that match TRBD2. Unmatched junction bases numbered 8, after V lost 7 bases and J lost 9 bases. Germline-derived CDR1 and CDR2 are MDHEN and SYDVKM. The CDR3 consists of 15 residues.

V and J are TRBV2 and TRBJ1-1; D may be TRBD1 (5 bases). The CDR3 runs to 16 residues. Trimming left V 2 bases short and J 11 bases short, with 24 bases between. Germline V gene sequence: CDR1 SNHLY, CDR2 FYNNEI. The CDR3 protein is CASSESKEDIPKRAFF. The CDR3 nucleotides are TGTGCCAGCAGTGAAAGTAAGGAGGACATCCCCAAGCGGGCTTTCTTT.

The table lists this clone with a count of one. V gene TRBV21-1 combines with J gene TRBJ2-1; the table's D call TRBD1 went unverified against the DNA. TRBV21-1 is an annotated pseudogene. This CDR3 is built from 15 residues. Here the CDR3 DNA reads TGTGCCAGCAGCACGGGGGACAGGGGGGAGAATGAGCAGTTCTTC. Its translation is CASSTGDRGENEQFF.

The chain carries TRBV29-1 and TRBJ1-3, with D maybe TRBD1 (5 bases). CDR1 is SQVTM, CDR2 ANQGSEA, per germline. This CDR3 is 13 amino acids long. Trimming took off 4 bases at V and 2 bases at J, with 9 bases between the two ends. The CDR3 nucleotides are TGCAGCGTTGCCGACAGCGCTGGAAACACCATATATTTT. Its translation is CSVADSAGNTIYF.

The chain joins TRBV29-1 to TRBJ2-1; 11 bases match TRBD1. The CDR3 totals 14 residues. CDR1 SQVTM and CDR2 ANQGSEA come from the germline V gene. With V trimmed by 7 bases and J by 1 base, 3 bases remained unmatched. CDR3: CSGGTGGSYNEQFF. For the CDR3, the DNA is TGCAGCGGAGGGACAGGGGGGTCCTACAATGAGCAGTTCTTC.

This chain connects TRBV3-1 (or the pseudogene TRBV3-2) to TRBJ2-7; D perhaps matches TRBD2 (5 bases). Trimming removed 1 base from V and 5 bases from J, with 12 bases in between. Germline V gives CDR1 LGHDT, CDR2 YNNKEL (reference sequence). CDR3 length: 14 residues. CDR3 sequence: CASSQASTGNEQYF. CDR3 coding DNA: TGTGCCAGCAGCCAAGCGTCGACGGGAAACGAGCAGTACTTC.

The genes are TRBV5-1 and TRBJ1-1, with 10 bases identical to TRBD1. Germline V CDR1 and CDR2: SGHRS, YFSETQ. The V and J ends lost 5 bases and 0 bases, in that order; junction bases with no gene match: 10. The CDR3 loop spans 17 amino acids. This chain's CDR3 is CASSGGQGNRMNTEAFF. CDR3 in DNA: TGCGCCAGCAGTGGGGGACAGGGGAATAGGATGAACACTGAAGCTTTCTTT.

In this sample, this clone turned up once. This chain joins TRBV7-9 and TRBJ2-5, with 7 bases identical to TRBD1. This CDR3 is built from 17 residues. CDR1 and CDR2 (germline): SEHNR, FQNEAQ (reference sequence). J was trimmed by 5 bases and V by 9 bases; bases with no gene match: 21. The chain's CDR3 is CARDRITLTTPVETQYF. CDR3 nucleotides: TGTGCCAGGGACAGGATAACTCTCACCACCCCGGTGGAGACCCAGTACTTC.

The V and J genes are TRBV11-2 and TRBJ1-1, with a tentative D call TRBD1 (5 bases). The ends were cut back, 0 bases at V and 4 bases at J, with 9 bases in the middle. The CDR3 consists of 14 residues. Germline assignment: CDR1 SGHAT and CDR2 FQNNGV. CDR3 in amino acids: CASSLDRGGTEAFF. CDR3 sequence (DNA): TGTGCCAGCAGCTTAGATCGGGGGGGCACTGAAGCTTTCTTT.

This rearrangement joins TRBV6-1 to TRBJ1-6; D gene uncertain. This CDR3 has 12 residues. From germline, CDR1 is MNHNS and CDR2 SASEGT. Trimming removed 2 bases at V and 4 bases at J, with 0 bases between. In DNA form, the CDR3 reads TGTGCCAGCAGTGAATATAATTCACCCCTCCACTTT. Its translation is CASSEYNSPLHF.

The rearrangement links TRBV7-2 to TRBJ1-3; maybe TRBD1 (6 bases). Germline-derived CDR1 and CDR2 are SGHTA and FQGNSA. Trimming left V 5 bases short and J 0 bases short, with 17 bases between. CDR3 length equals 17 residues. In DNA form, the CDR3 reads TGTGCCAGCAGCCCGAGACGGGGGGGCATCTCTGGAAACACCATATATTTT. Amino acids: CASSPRRGGISGNTIYF.

The chain carries TRBV23-1 and TRBJ2-1; D remains unclear. TRBV23-1 is an ORF, and what it does is uncertain. The V end lost 0 bases, the J end lost 5 bases, and 5 bases lay between the germline ends. The CDR3 is made up of 13 amino acids. CDR3 sequence reads: CASSQSTDNEQFF. The CDR3 DNA sequence: TGCGCCAGCAGTCAATCGACGGACAATGAGCAGTTCTTC.

This clone has just a few counts. This rearrangement joins TRBV4-2 to TRBJ2-1, with 7 bases identical to TRBD1. CDR3 size: 16 residues. V trimming: 1 base; J trimming: 8 bases; junction bases outside the gene matches: 11. Germline V gene sequence: CDR1 LGHNA, CDR2 YNFKEQ. The CDR3 is CASSQGGDRVGDEQFF. The DNA of the CDR3 is TGTGCCAGCAGCCAAGGGGGAGACAGGGTTGGCGATGAGCAGTTCTTC.

The chain recombines TRBV28 with TRBJ1-1; D ambiguous. V lost 5 bases and J 10 bases, leaving 20 bases between the germline ends. This CDR3 has 14 residues. Germline CDR1 MDHEN, CDR2 SYDVKM. CDR3 bases: TGTGCCAGCAGTCTCCTCGGACGGGTCGATCGAGCTTTCTTT. As protein: CASSLLGRVDRAFF.

This chain links TRBV15 with TRBJ1-5, with a tentative D call TRBD1 (5 bases). V was shortened by 2 bases and J by 2 bases, with 13 bases between the two germline ends. There are 16 residues in the CDR3. The V gene's germline CDR1 is LNHNV and CDR2 YYDKDF (reference sequence). CDR3 amino acids: CATSRRWQGGNQPQHF. As DNA, the CDR3 is TGTGCCACCAGCAGAAGGTGGCAGGGAGGCAATCAGCCCCAGCATTTT.

The rearrangement links TRBV28 to TRBJ2-7; 7 bases agree with TRBD2. CDR1 and CDR2 from the germline V gene are MDHEN and SYDVKM. V lost 2 bases to trimming and J lost 8 bases; unmatched junction nucleotides: 9. The CDR3 has 14 amino acids. CDR3 protein: CASSLDRGVGKQYF. CDR3 nucleotide sequence: TGTGCCAGCAGTTTAGATCGGGGGGTGGGAAAGCAGTACTTC.

This clone has more than one count but fewer than ten. The V and J genes are TRBV7-9 and TRBJ1-2; TRBD1 is a possible D gene (6 bases). Trimming removed 1 base from V and 10 bases from J, with 16 bases in between. There are 14 residues in the CDR3. From germline, CDR1 is SEHNR and CDR2 FQNEAQ (reference sequence). The CDR3 bases are TGTGCCAGCAGCTTAGGTCTCGGAGGGGGAGACTACACCTTC. It is translated as CASSLGLGGGDYTF.

The chain carries TRBV28 and TRBJ1-2; 8 bases agree with TRBD1. The length of the CDR3 is 15 residues. V gave up 5 bases and J gave up 0 bases; unmatched junction bases: 5. Looked up from germline, CDR1 is MDHEN and CDR2 is SYDVKM. CDR3 sequence reads: CASSQTGVPNYGYTF. The CDR3, as DNA: TGTGCCAGCAGTCAGACAGGGGTCCCTAACTATGGCTACACCTTC.

This clone was seen just once. The V gene is TRBV18, the J gene TRBJ2-7, with 7 positions matching TRBD1. V was pared by 4 bases and J by 2 bases, with 11 bases of the junction left unmatched. This CDR3 contains 16 residues. The germline V gene encodes CDR1 KGHSH and CDR2 LQKENI. The DNA for the CDR3 is TGTGCCAGCTCACGGAATAGACAGGGCCTAACCTACGAGCAGTACTTC. It is translated as CASSRNRQGLTYEQYF.

The gene calls are TRBV5-1 and TRBJ2-2; 7 nucleotides agree with TRBD1. The junction had 3 bases not matched to a gene; V was cut back by 4 bases and J by 0 bases. The germline CDR1 and CDR2 sequences are SGHRS and YFSETQ. The CDR3 is 15 residues long. CDR3 DNA sequence: TGCGCCAGCAGCCCTACAGGGGCGAACACCGGGGAGCTGTTTTTT. It is translated as CASSPTGANTGELFF.

This sequence joins TRBV19 and TRBJ2-1; a possible D gene is TRBD2 (5 bases). CDR1 LNHDA and CDR2 SQIVND come from the germline V gene (reference sequence). CDR3 size: 15 residues. Trimming shortened V by 3 bases and J by 4 bases, and 13 bases separated the two germline ends. The CDR3, as DNA: TGTGCCAGTAGTATTGGCCTAGCCCCTTACAATGAGCAGTTCTTC. Translating gives CASSIGLAPYNEQFF.

The genes are TRBV20-1 and TRBJ1-5; D remains unclear. This CDR3 region has 14 residues. Germline CDR1 and CDR2: DFQATT and SNEGSKA (reference sequence). The germline V and J ends were trimmed by 3 bases and 0 bases, with 9 bases remaining between them. Here the CDR3 reads CSASSGDSNQPQHF. The CDR3, as DNA: TGCAGTGCTAGTAGTGGAGATAGCAATCAGCCCCAGCATTTT.

This chain connects TRBV18 to TRBJ2-1; 7 bases agree with TRBD2. This CDR3 region has 13 residues. V lost 4 bases to trimming and J lost 7 bases; unmatched junction nucleotides: 4. CDR1 is KGHSH and CDR2 is LQKENI in the germline V gene. The CDR3 protein is CASSLLRGNEQFF. The CDR3 DNA reads TGTGCCAGCTCACTACTGCGGGGGAATGAGCAGTTCTTC. Complete variable domain (other parts from reference TRBV18 and TRBJ2-1): NAGVMQNPRHLVRRRGQEARLRCSPMKGHSHVYWYRQLPEEGLKFMVYLQKENIIDESGMPKERFSAEFPKEGPSILRIQQVVRGDSAAYFCASSLLRGNEQFFGPGTRLTVL.

The chain recombines TRBV7-9 with TRBJ1-2; D not resolved. CDR1 and CDR2 from the germline V gene are SEHNR and FQNEAQ (reference sequence). V dropped 7 bases and J dropped 8 bases, with 17 bases sitting between them. The CDR3 contains 13 residues. CDR3 in amino acids: CASTPISALGYTF. CDR3 coding DNA: TGTGCCAGCACCCCTATTTCAGCCCTAGGCTACACCTTC.

The table lists this clone with a few counts. The chain has TRBV12-3 or TRBV12-4 and TRBJ1-1; D might be TRBD1 (5 bases). Trimming removed 6 bases at V and 6 bases at J, with 14 bases between. This CDR3 has 13 residues. The CDR3 spells CASSRSGGAEAFF. DNA of the CDR3: TGTGCCAGCAGCCGCTCGGGAGGGGCTGAAGCTTTCTTT.

On this clone: Given a much more abundant clone one base away, this may be a read error. Distinct nucleotide sequences in the sample also encode this CDR3. The chain has TRBV7-9 and TRBJ1-3; 9 nucleotides align to TRBD1. Germline V gene lookup returns CDR1 SEHNR and CDR2 FQNEAQ (reference sequence). With V trimmed by 5 bases and J by 0 bases, 2 bases remained unmatched. The CDR3 runs to 15 residues. The CDR3 spells CASSKQGASGNTIYF. The CDR3 nucleotides read TGTGCCAGCAGCAAACAGGGGGCCTCTGGAAACACCATATATTTT.

The V and J genes are TRBV5-1 and TRBJ1-3; D uncertain. V was clipped by 0 bases and J by 0 bases, with 4 bases between them. The germline V gene encodes CDR1 SGHRS and CDR2 YFSETQ. The CDR3 runs 14 residues. CDR3 in DNA: TGCGCCAGCAGCTTGGGAAGCTCTGGAAACACCATATATTTT. As protein: CASSLGSSGNTIYF.